This T cell receptor (beta chain) came from a study of T cells after posttransplantation cyclophosphamide. General study findings and limits: Donor CD8+ memory clones often dominated recipient blood repertoires at later times. TRB clonality was highly associated with recipient CMV seropositivity and reactivation.

Peripheral blood was collected from the related graft donor on the marrow donation day. This CDR3 has 14 amino acids. The germline V gene has CDR1 SGHTA and CDR2 FQGNSA. Trimming removed 3 bases at V and 0 bases at J, with 7 bases between. About this clone: Its target is not known.

Some clones are missing from TCRdb's copy, which holds only in-frame ones; the method was immunoSEQ multiplex PCR. Observed in the sample are 37,000 or so clones, none of them singletons. The chain employs TRBV7-2 and TRBJ2-3; D tentatively fits TRBD1 or TRBD2 (5 bases each). The sequencing sample was made of PBMCs. The receptor's source is a man aged 25-45 years in good health and a related stem cell transplant donor. CDR3 residues: CASSLRGSTDTQYF. CDR3 DNA sequence: TGTGCCAGCAGCTTGAGGGGAAGCACAGATACGCAGTATTTT. Full variable domain (missing parts from reference TRBV7-2 and TRBJ2-3): GAGVSQSPSNKVTEKGKDVELRCDPISGHTALYWYRQSLGQGLEFLIYFQGNSAPDKSGLPSDRFSAERTGGSVSTLTIQRTQQEDSAVYLCASSLRGSTDTQYFGPGTRLTVL.